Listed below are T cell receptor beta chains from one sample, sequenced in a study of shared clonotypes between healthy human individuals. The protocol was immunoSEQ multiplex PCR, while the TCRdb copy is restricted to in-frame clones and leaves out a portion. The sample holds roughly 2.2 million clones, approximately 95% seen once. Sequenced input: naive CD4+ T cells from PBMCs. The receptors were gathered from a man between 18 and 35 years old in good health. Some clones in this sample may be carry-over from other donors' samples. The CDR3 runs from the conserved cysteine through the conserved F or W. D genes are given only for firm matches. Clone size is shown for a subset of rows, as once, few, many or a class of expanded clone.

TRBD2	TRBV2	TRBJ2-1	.	CASRASGRANEQFF	TGTGCCAGCAGAGCTAGCGGGCGGGCCAATGAGCAGTTCTTC
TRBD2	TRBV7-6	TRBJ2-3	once	CASSPRTSGPTDTQYF	TGTGCCAGCAGCCCGAGGACTAGCGGCCCCACAGATACGCAGTATTTT
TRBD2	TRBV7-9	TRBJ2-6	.	CASSLPSGRGGANVLTF	TGTGCCAGCAGCTTACCTAGCGGGAGAGGTGGGGCCAACGTCCTGACTTTC
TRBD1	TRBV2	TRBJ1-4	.	CASRATGGNEKLFF	TGTGCCAGCAGAGCGACAGGGGGGAATGAAAAACTGTTTTTT
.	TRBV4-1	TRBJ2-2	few	CASSQVGLGGELFF	TGCGCCAGCAGCCAAGTAGGGTTGGGCGGAGAGCTGTTTTTT
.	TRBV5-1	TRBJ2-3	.	CASSLVAGGKDTQYF	TGCGCCAGCAGCTTGGTTGCAGGGGGGAAAGATACGCAGTATTTT
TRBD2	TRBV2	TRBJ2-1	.	CASSGIAGAYYNEQFF	TGTGCCAGCAGTGGCATAGCGGGGGCATACTACAATGAGCAGTTCTTC
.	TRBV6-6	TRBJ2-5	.	CASSHRDGYQETQYF	TGTGCCAGCAGCCACAGGGACGGCTACCAAGAGACCCAGTACTTC
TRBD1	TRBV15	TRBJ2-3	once	CATSSPTGIISTDTQYF	TGTGCCACCAGCAGCCCGACAGGGATAATTAGCACAGATACGCAGTATTTT
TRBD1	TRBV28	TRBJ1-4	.	CASSLGTGARATNEKLFF	TGTGCCAGCAGTTTGGGGACAGGGGCTAGGGCAACTAATGAAAAACTGTTTTTT
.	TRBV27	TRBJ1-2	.	CASSTLKSGDYGYTF	TGTGCCAGCAGCACCCTTAAATCCGGGGACTATGGCTACACCTTC
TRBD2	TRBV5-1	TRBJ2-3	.	CASSPGLAGGLQYTQYF	TGCGCCAGCAGCCCGGGACTAGCGGGAGGCCTTCAATATACGCAGTATTTT
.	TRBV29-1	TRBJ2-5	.	CSVEDRLAPGRETQYF	TGCAGCGTTGAAGATCGGCTGGCCCCGGGGCGAGAGACCCAGTACTTC
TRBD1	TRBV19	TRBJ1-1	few	CASSLDRPREAFF	TGTGCCAGTAGTCTGGACAGGCCAAGAGAAGCTTTCTTT
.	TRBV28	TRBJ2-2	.	CASGHRDHTGELFF	TGTGCCAGCGGACACAGGGACCACACCGGGGAGCTGTTTTTT
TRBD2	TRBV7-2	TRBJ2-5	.	CASSLALADLQETQYF	TGTGCCAGCAGCTTAGCTCTAGCGGACCTTCAAGAGACCCAGTACTTC
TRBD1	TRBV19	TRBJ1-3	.	CASDPGGTSGNTIYF	TGTGCCAGTGACCCAGGGGGCACCTCTGGAAACACCATATATTTT
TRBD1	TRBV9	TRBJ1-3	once	CASSADRARNTIYF	TGTGCCAGCAGCGCTGACAGGGCTCGAAACACCATATATTTT
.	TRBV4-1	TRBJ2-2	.	CASSQDGGSNTGELFF	TGCGCCAGCAGCCAAGATGGCGGGTCGAACACCGGGGAGCTGTTTTTT
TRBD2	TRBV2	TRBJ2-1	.	CASSASTSSFF	TGTGCCAGCAGTGCCTCGACTAGCTCGTTCTTC
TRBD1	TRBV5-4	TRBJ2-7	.	CASSPGGDRAYEQYF	TGTGCCAGCAGCCCAGGCGGGGACAGGGCTTACGAGCAGTACTTC
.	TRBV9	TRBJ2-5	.	CASSKRAQETQYF	TGTGCCAGCAGCAAGCGGGCCCAAGAGACCCAGTACTTC
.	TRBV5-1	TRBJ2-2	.	CASSGHVGAGELFF	TGCGCCAGCAGCGGCCACGTGGGGGCCGGGGAGCTGTTTTTT
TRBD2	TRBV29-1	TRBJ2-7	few	CSVGGRNSYEQYF	TGCAGCGTTGGCGGGAGGAACTCCTACGAGCAGTACTTC
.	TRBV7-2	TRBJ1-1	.	CASSPSPGQPSENTEAFF	TGTGCCAGCAGTCCATCGCCGGGACAACCGTCAGAGAACACTGAAGCTTTCTTT
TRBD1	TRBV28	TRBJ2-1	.	CASRAGGYSYNEQFF	TGTGCCAGCAGGGCAGGGGGATACTCCTACAATGAGCAGTTCTTC
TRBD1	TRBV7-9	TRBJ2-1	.	CASSLDRGLYNEQFF	TGTGCCAGCAGCTTAGACAGGGGCCTTTACAATGAGCAGTTCTTC
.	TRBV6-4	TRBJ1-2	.	CASSGTRGVEGYTF	TGTGCCAGCAGTGGCACCAGAGGAGTGGAAGGCTACACCTTC
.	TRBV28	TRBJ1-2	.	CASKNLWGGYTF	TGTGCCAGCAAGAACCTCTGGGGTGGCTACACCTTC
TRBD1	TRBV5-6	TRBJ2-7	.	CASSRQGFTYEQYF	TGTGCCAGCAGTAGACAGGGCTTCACCTACGAGCAGTACTTC
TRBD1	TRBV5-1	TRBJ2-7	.	CASSWGQPVGEQYF	TGCGCCAGCAGCTGGGGACAGCCGGTGGGGGAGCAGTACTTC
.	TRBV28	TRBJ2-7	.	CASSLLVGSNSGYEQYF	TGTGCCAGCAGTTTATTAGTTGGATCTAATAGTGGCTACGAGCAGTACTTC
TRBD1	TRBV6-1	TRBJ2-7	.	CAGQGITYEQYF	TGTGCCGGACAGGGGATCACCTACGAGCAGTACTTC
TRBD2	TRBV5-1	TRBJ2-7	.	CASSLTSGNYEQYF	TGCGCCAGCAGCTTGACTAGCGGAAATTACGAGCAGTACTTC
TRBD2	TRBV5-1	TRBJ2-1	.	CASSLGPLTSGRYNEQFF	TGCGCCAGCAGCTTGGGCCCTCTGACTAGCGGGAGATACAATGAGCAGTTCTTC
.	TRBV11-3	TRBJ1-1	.	CASSQQQNTEAFF	TGTGCCAGCAGCCAACAACAGAACACTGAAGCTTTCTTT
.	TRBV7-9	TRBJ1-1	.	CASSLNTEAFF	TGTGCCAGCAGCTTGAACACTGAAGCTTTCTTT
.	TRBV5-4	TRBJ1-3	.	CASSFGQTSSGNTIYF	TGTGCCAGCAGCTTTGGCCAGACAAGCTCTGGAAACACCATATATTTT
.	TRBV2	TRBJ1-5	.	CASSEALWEPQHF	TGTGCCAGCAGTGAAGCTTTATGGGAGCCCCAGCATTTT
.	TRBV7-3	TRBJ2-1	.	CASSLLGAGSSYNEQFF	TGTGCCAGCAGCTTATTAGGGGCGGGGAGCTCCTACAATGAGCAGTTCTTC
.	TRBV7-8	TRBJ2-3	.	CASSLSRGTQYF	TGTGCCAGCAGCTTATCCCGGGGGACGCAGTATTTT
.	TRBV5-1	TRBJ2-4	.	CASSFAPRGAKNIQYF	TGCGCCAGCAGCTTCGCCCCCCGGGGAGCCAAAAACATTCAGTACTTC
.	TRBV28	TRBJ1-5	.	CASTPGDKGWDQPQHF	TGTGCCAGCACCCCTGGAGACAAAGGGTGGGATCAGCCCCAGCATTTT
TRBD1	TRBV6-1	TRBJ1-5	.	CASSEGTGSNQPQHF	TGTGCCAGCAGTGAAGGGACAGGGAGCAATCAGCCCCAGCATTTT
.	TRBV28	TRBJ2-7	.	CATFRGLARLPGLNSYEQYF	TGTGCCACTTTTAGAGGGCTCGCTAGGTTACCGGGACTGAACTCCTACGAGCAGTACTTC
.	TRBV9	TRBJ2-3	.	CASSVEKHPDTQYF	TGTGCCAGCAGCGTAGAGAAGCATCCAGATACGCAGTATTTT
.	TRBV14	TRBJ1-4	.	CASSPRTVNEKLFF	TGTGCCAGCAGCCCCCGGACAGTGAATGAAAAACTGTTTTTT